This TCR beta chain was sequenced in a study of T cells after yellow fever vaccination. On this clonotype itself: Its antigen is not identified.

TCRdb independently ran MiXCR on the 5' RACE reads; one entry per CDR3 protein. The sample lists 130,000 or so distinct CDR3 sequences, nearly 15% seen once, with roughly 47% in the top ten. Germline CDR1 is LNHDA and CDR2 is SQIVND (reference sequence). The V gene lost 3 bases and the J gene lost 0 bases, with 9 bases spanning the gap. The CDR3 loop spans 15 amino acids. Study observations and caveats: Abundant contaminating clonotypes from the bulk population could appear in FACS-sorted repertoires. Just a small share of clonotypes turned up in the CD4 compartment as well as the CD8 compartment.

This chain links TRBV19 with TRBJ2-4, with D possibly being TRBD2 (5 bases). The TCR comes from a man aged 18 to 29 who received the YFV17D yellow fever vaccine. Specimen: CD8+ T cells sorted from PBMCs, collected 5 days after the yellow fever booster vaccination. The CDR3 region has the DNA TGTGCCAGTAGTATCCGGGATCTAGCCAAAAACATTCAGTACTTC. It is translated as CASSIRDLAKNIQYF.